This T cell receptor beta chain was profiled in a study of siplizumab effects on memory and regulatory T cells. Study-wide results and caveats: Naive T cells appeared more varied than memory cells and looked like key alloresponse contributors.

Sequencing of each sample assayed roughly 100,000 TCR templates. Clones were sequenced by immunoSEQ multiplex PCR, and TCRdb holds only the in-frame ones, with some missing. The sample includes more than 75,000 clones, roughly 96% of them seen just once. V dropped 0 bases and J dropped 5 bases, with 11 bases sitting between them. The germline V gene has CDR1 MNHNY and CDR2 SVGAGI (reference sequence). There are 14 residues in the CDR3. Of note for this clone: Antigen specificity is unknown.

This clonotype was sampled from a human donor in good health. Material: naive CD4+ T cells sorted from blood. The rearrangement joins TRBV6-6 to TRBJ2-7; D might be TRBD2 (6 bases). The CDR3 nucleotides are TGTGCCAGCAGTTACTCGTCTAGCGATCACGAGCAGTACTTC. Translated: CASSYSSSDHEQYF.